This TCR beta chain stems from a study of vaccination and CD4 T cells after COVID-19. General observations from the study: Convalescent patients had a median 86.3% of post-vaccine SARS-CoV-2-reactive clones that were detected only after vaccination, not before it.

Treatment defined: roughly nine-day PBMC culture with coronavirus spike peptide pools or control peptides (ViraFEST assay). V shed 1 base, J shed 1 base, and the junction held 5 bases outside the gene matches. Looked up from germline, CDR1 is SGHTA and CDR2 is FQGNSA. The CDR3 covers 18 residues. This clonotype was seen a handful of times. Its specificity is not known. Sequencing of the DNA from cultured CD4+ T cells was carried out with the Oncomine TCR Beta short-read assay. TCRdb recomputed calls from the PCR reads with MiXCR, one row per CDR3 protein. The sample contains several thousand distinct CDR3 sequences, nearly 25% of which appear only once.

The sequencing used CD4+ T cells from blood, cultured in vitro, collected after SARS-CoV-2 vaccination. The chain is built from TRBV7-2 and TRBJ2-6, with 9 bases identical to TRBD1. The clonotype comes from a human donor who had recovered from COVID-19. The CDR3 nucleotides read TGTGCCAGCAGCTTAGTATACAGGGGGCAATCTGGGGCCAACGTCCTGACTTTC. It is translated as CASSLVYRGQSGANVLTF.